The 16 T cell receptor beta chains listed next were all sequenced from one sample in a study of PD-1 blockade in classical Hodgkin lymphoma. The repertoire was sequenced with immunoSEQ multiplex PCR; TCRdb's copy has only in-frame clones and lacks some. In the table there are about 8,800 clones, roughly 80% of which are singletons. Described time point: cycle 4 day 1 (C4D1), after less than 7 weeks of nivolumab. The patients all showed relapse after autologous stem cell transplantation, while their brentuximab vedotin exposure varied. Sample: peripheral blood mononuclear cells (PBMCs), taken before the fourth cycle of nivolumab. The receptor source for this set is a human donor with classical Hodgkin lymphoma.

The chain is built from TRBV11-2 and TRBJ1-2, with D perhaps matching TRBD1 (5 bases). Per germline, CDR1 SGHAT and CDR2 FQNNGV. V was pared by 3 bases and J by 3 bases, with 8 bases between. This CDR3 comprises 13 residues. This CDR3 reads CASSFEGDYGYTF. The CDR3 nucleotides read TGTGCCAGCAGCTTCGAAGGGGACTATGGCTACACCTTC.

The rearrangement joins TRBV19 to TRBJ1-5; tentative D call: TRBD1 (5 bases). The germline CDR1 and CDR2 sequences are LNHDA and SQIVND (reference sequence). CDR3 length: 12 amino acids. V lost 6 bases and J lost 6, with 9 bases in between. CDR3 sequence reads: CASRGGTQPQHF. The CDR3 region has the DNA TGTGCCAGTAGAGGAGGGACTCAGCCCCAGCATTTT.

The rearrangement uses TRBV19 and TRBJ2-2; the D gene could be TRBD1 or TRBD2 (6 bases each). Germline loops: CDR1 LNHDA, CDR2 SQIVND (reference sequence). The CDR3 sequence is 14 residues long. Deletions cut 4 bases from V and 11 bases from J, with 17 bases between. CDR3 loop: CASSTSLEGGELFF. CDR3 coding DNA: TGTGCCAGTAGTACATCCCTGGAGGGGGGTGAGCTGTTTTTT.

The gene calls are TRBV10-3 and TRBJ1-6; 9 positions agree with TRBD1. V gave up 10 bases and J gave up 1 base; unmatched junction bases: 5. The CDR3 is 15 residues long. Germline V gene sequence: CDR1 ENHRY, CDR2 SYGVKD. The CDR3 region has the DNA TGTGCCACTTGGACAGGGGAATCCTATAATTCACCCCTCCACTTT. Encoded protein: CATWTGESYNSPLHF.

This clone occurred once. The chain employs TRBV10-1 and TRBJ2-7; 11 bases fit TRBD1. This CDR3 has 14 residues. Germline V lookup: CDR1 WNHNN, CDR2 SYGVQD (reference sequence). V was pared by 4 bases and J by 3 bases, with 2 bases of the junction left unmatched. CDR3 nucleotide sequence: TGCGCCAGCAGTGGGGGACAGGGGGGCTACGAGCAGTACTTC. Translation gives CASSGGQGGYEQYF.

The chain couples TRBV10-3 to TRBJ1-1, with D possibly being TRBD1 (5 bases). Per germline, CDR1 ENHRY and CDR2 SYGVKD. V lost 3 bases to trimming and J lost 4 bases, with 18 bases between them. CDR3 size: 16 residues. CDR3 loop: CAISDPRGRLVTEAFF. The CDR3 coding sequence is TGTGCCATCAGTGACCCCCGGGGCCGACTTGTCACTGAAGCTTTCTTT.

The V and J genes are TRBV28 and TRBJ1-5, with 7 bases fitting TRBD1. V was clipped by 5 bases and J by 3 bases; unmatched bases: 7. The CDR3 extends over 15 amino acids. Germline V CDR1 and CDR2: MDHEN, SYDVKM. CDR3 nucleotide sequence: TGTGCCAGCAGTGCCGGGACAGCCTTCAATCAGCCCCAGCATTTT. Amino acids: CASSAGTAFNQPQHF.

The J gene is TRBJ1-5, the V gene TRBV30; 7 bases fit TRBD1. The trim removed 8 bases at V and 5 bases at J, leaving 9 bases unmatched. CDR1 and CDR2 from the germline V gene are GTSNPN and SVGIG (reference sequence). CDR3 length: 13 residues. The CDR3 loop reads CAGGRQGHQPQHF. The CDR3, as DNA: TGTGCCGGAGGAAGACAGGGCCATCAGCCCCAGCATTTT.

This sequence joins TRBV14 and TRBJ1-2; D possibly corresponds to TRBD1 (6 bases). Trimming cost V 1 base and J 2 bases, with 11 bases left between them. Germline values: CDR1 SGHDN, CDR2 FVKESK. The CDR3 spans 15 residues. The CDR3: CASSQGQGYNYGYTF. Written as DNA, the CDR3 is TGTGCCAGCAGCCAAGGGCAGGGGTACAACTATGGCTACACCTTC.

The V and J genes are TRBV7-9 and TRBJ2-7, with 10 bases matching TRBD2. The ends lost 6 bases at V and 1 base at J; junction bases unmatched: 12. Germline V lookup: CDR1 SEHNR, CDR2 FQNEAQ (reference sequence). There are 17 residues in the CDR3. CDR3 loop: CASSPQPGLAISYEQYF. DNA for the CDR3: TGTGCCAGCAGTCCACAACCGGGACTAGCGATATCCTACGAGCAGTACTTC.

The V gene is TRBV6-6, the J gene TRBJ1-5; D is unclear. The V gene's germline CDR1 is MNHNY and CDR2 SVGAGI (reference sequence). Trimming took 6 bases from V and 4 from J, leaving 19 bases between them. The CDR3 consists of 16 residues. CDR3 sequence: CASSPPFRTLNQPQHF. DNA of the CDR3: TGTGCCAGCAGCCCCCCATTCAGGACCCTGAATCAGCCCCAGCATTTT.

V gene TRBV30 combines with J gene TRBJ2-7; 10 nucleotides match TRBD1. Per the germline V gene, CDR1 is GTSNPN and CDR2 is SVGIG (reference sequence). This CDR3 is 13 amino acids long. J lost 2 bases, V lost 7 bases, and 5 bases had no gene match. The CDR3 coding sequence is TGTGCCTTAGGACAGGGGGTTCCCTACGAGCAGTACTTC. It encodes CALGQGVPYEQYF.

This chain uses TRBV5-1 with TRBJ2-1; D gene ambiguous. Looked up from germline, CDR1 is SGHRS and CDR2 is YFSETQ. V was cut by 4 bases and J by 0 bases, with 5 bases left in between. The CDR3 loop spans 13 amino acids. The CDR3: CASSGTSYNEQFF. DNA for the CDR3: TGCGCCAGCAGCGGAACCTCCTACAATGAGCAGTTCTTC.

Here the CDR3 reads CASSRDNPNTGELFF. The DNA of the CDR3 is TGTGCCAGCAGCCGGGATAACCCGAACACCGGGGAGCTGTTTTTT. This rearrangement joins TRBV6-6 to TRBJ2-2; perhaps TRBD2 as D (5 bases). Trimming stripped 6 bases from V and 0 bases from J, with 11 bases between. The CDR3 is made up of 15 amino acids. Looked up from germline, CDR1 is MNHNY and CDR2 is SVGAGI (reference sequence).

This clone has just a few counts. V gene TRBV6-1 combines with J gene TRBJ1-3, with D maybe TRBD1 (5 bases). The CDR3 totals 16 residues. The V end was cut by 0 bases, the J end by 3 bases, with 12 bases between. Germline CDR1 reads MNHNS; CDR2 reads SASEGT. The CDR3 nucleotides read TGTGCCAGCAGTGAAGCGCTGGGGGGAGGTGGAAACACCATATATTTT. Its protein is CASSEALGGGGNTIYF.

V usage is TRBV5-6 and J usage is TRBJ2-7, with 8 bases aligning to TRBD1. This CDR3 region has 15 residues. The V gene's germline CDR1 is SGHDT and CDR2 YYEEEE. Unmatched junction bases numbered 11, after V lost 3 bases and J lost 6 bases. CDR3: CASSWVWSGGGEQYF. CDR3 DNA sequence: TGTGCCAGCAGCTGGGTGTGGTCAGGGGGCGGCGAGCAGTACTTC.